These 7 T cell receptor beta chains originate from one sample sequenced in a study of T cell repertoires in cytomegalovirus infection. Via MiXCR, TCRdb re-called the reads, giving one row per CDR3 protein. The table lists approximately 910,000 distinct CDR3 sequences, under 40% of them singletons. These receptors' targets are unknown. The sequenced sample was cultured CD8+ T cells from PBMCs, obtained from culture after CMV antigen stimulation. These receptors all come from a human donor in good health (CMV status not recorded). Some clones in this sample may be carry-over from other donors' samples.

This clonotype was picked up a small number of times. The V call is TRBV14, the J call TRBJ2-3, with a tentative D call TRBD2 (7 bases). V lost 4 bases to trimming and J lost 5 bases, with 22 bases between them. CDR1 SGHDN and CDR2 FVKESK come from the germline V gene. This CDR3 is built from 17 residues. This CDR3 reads CASSPSVWGGPGDTQYF. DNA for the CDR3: TGTGCCAGCAGCCCCAGTGTATGGGGGGGGCCCGGAGATACGCAGTATTTT.

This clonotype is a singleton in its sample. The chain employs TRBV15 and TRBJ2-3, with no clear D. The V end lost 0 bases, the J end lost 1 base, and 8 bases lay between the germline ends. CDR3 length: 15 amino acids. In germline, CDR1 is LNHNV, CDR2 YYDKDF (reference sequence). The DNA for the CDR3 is TGTGCCACCAGCAGAGAGGGCCGACGCACAGATACGCAGTATTTT. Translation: CATSREGRRTDTQYF.

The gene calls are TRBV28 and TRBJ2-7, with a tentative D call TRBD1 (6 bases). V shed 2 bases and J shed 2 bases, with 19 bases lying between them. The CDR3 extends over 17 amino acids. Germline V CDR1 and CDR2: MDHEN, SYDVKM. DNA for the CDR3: TGTGCCAGCAGTTTAAACAGAGATTACAGGGAACCCTACGAGCAGTACTTC. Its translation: CASSLNRDYREPYEQYF.

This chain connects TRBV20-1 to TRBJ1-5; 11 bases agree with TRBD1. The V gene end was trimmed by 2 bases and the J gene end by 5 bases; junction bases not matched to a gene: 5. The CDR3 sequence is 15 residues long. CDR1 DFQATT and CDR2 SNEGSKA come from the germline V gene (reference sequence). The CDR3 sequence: CSARMDRGLYQPQHF. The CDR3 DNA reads TGCAGTGCTAGAATGGACAGGGGGCTTTATCAGCCCCAGCATTTT.

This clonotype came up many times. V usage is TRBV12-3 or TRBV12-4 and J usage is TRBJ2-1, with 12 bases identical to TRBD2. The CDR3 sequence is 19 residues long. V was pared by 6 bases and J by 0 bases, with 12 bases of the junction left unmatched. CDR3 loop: CASRSRLAGDPSSYNEQFF. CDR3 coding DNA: TGTGCCAGCAGGAGTCGACTAGCGGGGGACCCCAGCTCCTACAATGAGCAGTTCTTC.

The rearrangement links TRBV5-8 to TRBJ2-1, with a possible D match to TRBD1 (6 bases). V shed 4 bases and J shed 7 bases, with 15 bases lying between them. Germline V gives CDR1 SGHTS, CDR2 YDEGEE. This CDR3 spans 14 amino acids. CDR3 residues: CASSQMDRNNEQFF. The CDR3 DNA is TGTGCCAGCAGCCAGATGGACAGAAATAATGAGCAGTTCTTC. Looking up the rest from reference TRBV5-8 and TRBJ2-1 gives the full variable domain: EAGVTQSPTHLIKTRGQQATLRCSPISGHTSVYWYQQALGLGLQFLLWYDEGEERNRGNFPPRFSGRQFPNYSSELNVNALELEDSALYLCASSQMDRNNEQFFGPGTRLTVL.

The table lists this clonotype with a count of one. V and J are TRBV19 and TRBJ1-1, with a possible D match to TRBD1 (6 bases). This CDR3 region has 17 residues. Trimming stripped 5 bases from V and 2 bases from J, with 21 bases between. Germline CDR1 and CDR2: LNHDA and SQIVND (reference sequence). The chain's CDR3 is CASSLVGRTVLNTEAFF. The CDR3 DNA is TGTGCCAGTAGTCTGGTGGGGAGGACAGTTTTAAACACTGAAGCTTTCTTT.